These 9 T cell receptor beta chains were sequenced from one sample in a study of cytomegalovirus exposure and HLA in healthy donors. PCR employed 60 Vbeta and 13 Jbeta primers. The table came from immunoSEQ multiplex PCR; TCRdb's copy has only in-frame clones and leaves some out. This repertoire shows approximately 100,000 clones, over 70% found once; its top ten account for approximately 9.9%. Source material: PBMCs. All receptors derive from a man between 18 and 29 years old in good health and CMV-seropositive.

The chain couples TRBV14 to TRBJ2-5, with TRBD2 identical over 8 bases. J gave up 5 bases and V 1 base, and 6 bases lay outside the gene matches. The CDR3 is made up of 15 amino acids. Germline V lookup: CDR1 SGHDN, CDR2 FVKESK. CDR3: CASSQAASGWETQYF. The CDR3 DNA is TGTGCCAGCAGCCAAGCGGCTAGCGGGTGGGAGACCCAGTACTTC. The full variable domain, with the rest looked up from reference TRBV14 and TRBJ2-5, is EAGVTQFPSHSVIEKGQTVTLRCDPISGHDNLYWYRRVMGKEIKFLLHFVKESKQDESGMPNNRFLAERTGGTYSTLKVQPAELEDSGVYFCASSQAASGWETQYFGPGTRLLVL.

This rearrangement joins TRBV7-3 to TRBJ1-6; 12 bases align to TRBD1. Per the germline V gene, CDR1 is SGHTA and CDR2 is FQGTGA. V was pared by 0 bases and J by 8 bases, with 2 bases of the junction left unmatched. The CDR3 sequence is 16 residues long. The CDR3, as DNA: TGTGCCAGCAGCTTAACGGGGACAGGGGGCGATTCACCCCTCCACTTT. Translation gives CASSLTGTGGDSPLHF.

The rearrangement links TRBV28 to TRBJ2-3, with D perhaps matching TRBD2 (5 bases). Per the germline V gene, CDR1 is MDHEN and CDR2 is SYDVKM. Trimming removed 6 bases from V and 2 bases from J, with 12 bases in between. The CDR3 extends over 14 amino acids. DNA for the CDR3: TGTGCCAGCAGCTCCGGGATGTTCACAGATACGCAGTATTTT. Amino acids: CASSSGMFTDTQYF.

The chain combines TRBV5-1 with TRBJ2-5; 8 nucleotides agree with TRBD2. The CDR3 contains 16 residues. Germline CDR1 and CDR2: SGHRS and YFSETQ. The V and J ends lost 6 bases and 0 bases, in that order; junction bases with no gene match: 10. The CDR3 DNA sequence: TGCGCCAGCACCGAAAGGGCGGGGGGCTACCAAGAGACCCAGTACTTC. It encodes CASTERAGGYQETQYF.

The chain is built from TRBV6-5 and TRBJ2-7; 7 nucleotides line up with TRBD2. The germline V gene encodes CDR1 MNHEY and CDR2 SVGAGI. This CDR3 is built from 15 residues. The V and J ends lost 4 bases and 0 bases, in that order; junction bases with no gene match: 6. CDR3 protein: CASSSPGGGSYEQYF. DNA of the CDR3: TGTGCCAGCAGTTCCCCCGGCGGGGGCTCCTACGAGCAGTACTTC.

This clone was counted a few times. This chain connects TRBV30 to TRBJ1-3; no reliable D call. The V end was cut by 5 bases, the J end by 6 bases, with 17 bases between. Germline lookup yields CDR1 GTSNPN and CDR2 SVGIG (reference sequence). CDR3 length equals 14 residues. The CDR3 loop reads CAWLDRGDENTIYF. The CDR3 region has the DNA TGTGCCTGGCTTGACCGGGGAGATGAAAACACCATATATTTT.

This clone was found once. The rearrangement joins TRBV18 to TRBJ1-4, with a possible D match to TRBD1 (5 bases). V was cut by 2 bases and J by 7 bases, with 8 bases left in between. CDR1 is KGHSH and CDR2 is LQKENI in the germline V gene. This CDR3 region has 13 residues. In DNA form, the CDR3 reads TGTGCCAGCTCACCAGGGGGAGGTGAAAAACTGTTTTTT. It specifies CASSPGGGEKLFF. Complete variable domain (other parts from reference TRBV18 and TRBJ1-4): NAGVMQNPRHLVRRRGQEARLRCSPMKGHSHVYWYRQLPEEGLKFMVYLQKENIIDESGMPKERFSAEFPKEGPSILRIQQVVRGDSAAYFCASSPGGGEKLFFGSGTQLSVL.

V usage is TRBV6-1 and J usage is TRBJ1-1, with 8 bases fitting TRBD1. Germline-derived CDR1 and CDR2 are MNHNS and SASEGT. V shed 5 bases, J shed 3 bases, and the junction held 2 bases outside the gene matches. This CDR3 contains 13 residues. The CDR3 here is CASSLTGDTEAFF. CDR3 DNA sequence: TGTGCCAGCAGTCTGACAGGGGACACTGAAGCTTTCTTT.

This clone was counted between two and nine times. The J gene is TRBJ1-6, the V gene TRBV6-4; 7 bases match TRBD1. V dropped 5 bases and J dropped 10; count of bases not matched to a gene: 11. In germline, CDR1 is MRHNA, CDR2 SNTAGT. This CDR3 has 15 residues. CDR3 DNA: TGTGCCAGCAGTTCAAGTAGCAGGGGGATATCACCCCTCCACTTT. It yields the protein CASSSSSRGISPLHF.